Below are 31 T cell receptor beta chains sequenced from a single sample in a study of vaccination effects on CD4 cells after COVID-19. Which antigens these TCRs recognize remains unknown. Sequencing was performed with immunoSEQ multiplex PCR; in TCRdb, only in-frame clones are kept and a portion is missing. The sample carries approximately 30,000 clones, around 70% recorded once. CD4+ T cells specific for antigen were expanded with viral peptide pools by the ViraFEST assay before sequencing. The culture ran for about 11 days, and then CD4+ T cells were isolated. Vaccinated participants had no history of SARS-CoV-2 infection and tested negative for nucleocapsid antibodies. Source: CD4+ T cells from PBMCs cultured with SARS-CoV-2 spike peptides, taken before COVID-19 vaccination. These receptors originate from a human donor who received a COVID-19 vaccine.

V is TRBV19 and J is TRBJ1-5; D unclear. CDR3 length equals 12 residues. CDR1 LNHDA and CDR2 SQIVND come from the germline V gene (reference sequence). Trimming cost V 5 bases and J 4 bases, with 6 bases left between them. As DNA, the CDR3 is TGTGCCAGTAGTCCGCCAAATCAGCCCCAGCATTTT. Amino acid sequence: CASSPPNQPQHF.

By share, this clone counts as medium-sized. The rearrangement links TRBV20-1 to TRBJ1-3, with D maybe TRBD1 (6 bases). The germline gives CDR1 DFQATT, CDR2 SNEGSKA (reference sequence). Trimming took off 3 bases at V and 2 bases at J, with 14 bases between the two ends. The length of the CDR3 is 15 residues. The CDR3 region is CSASPRGLAGNTIYF. The CDR3 nucleotides are TGCAGTGCTAGTCCCAGGGGTTTGGCTGGAAACACCATATATTTT.

The rearrangement joins TRBV24-1 to TRBJ2-1; D is perhaps TRBD2 (6 bases). This CDR3 contains 15 residues. Trimming cost V 3 bases and J 2 bases, with 10 bases left between them. The germline gives CDR1 KGHDR, CDR2 SFDVKD. The CDR3 nucleotides read TGTGCCACCAGTGATGCGGGGCCTACCTACAATGAGCAGTTCTTC. Protein sequence: CATSDAGPTYNEQFF.

A single count supports this clone. CDR3 in amino acids: CSASQSRGTEAFF. The CDR3 nucleotides are TGCAGTGCTAGTCAGAGTAGAGGGACTGAAGCTTTCTTT. This rearrangement joins TRBV20-1 to TRBJ1-1; unclear D gene. Germline V gene lookup returns CDR1 DFQATT and CDR2 SNEGSKA (reference sequence). V dropped 3 bases and J dropped 5 bases, with 13 bases sitting between them. The CDR3 sequence is 13 residues long.

The chain is built from TRBV5-5 and TRBJ1-5, with a possible D match to TRBD1 (6 bases). The length of the CDR3 is 14 residues. V lost 0 bases and J lost 6, with 10 bases in between. Germline lookup yields CDR1 SGHKS and CDR2 YYEKEE (reference sequence). CDR3 loop: CASSLVGGGQPQHF. Written as DNA, the CDR3 is TGTGCCAGCAGCTTGGTAGGAGGGGGTCAGCCCCAGCATTTT.

In nucleotides, the CDR3 is TGTGCCAGCAGCGGTCCAGGACAGGGGCCCTTAACCCAAAACACTGAAGCTTTCTTT. Amino acids: CASSGPGQGPLTQNTEAFF. This chain connects TRBV2 to TRBJ1-1; TRBD1 matches 9 bases. CDR1 SNHLY and CDR2 FYNNEI come from the germline V gene. V lost 6 bases and J lost 2; bases outside the gene matches: 19. The CDR3 totals 19 residues.

Note on this clone: Other DNA sequences in the sample encode the same CDR3. The chain employs TRBV7-9 and TRBJ1-1, with TRBD1 as a possible D gene (6 bases). The CDR3 loop spans 14 amino acids. Trimming cost V 3 bases and J 1 base, with 9 bases left between them. Germline assignment: CDR1 SEHNR and CDR2 FQNEAQ (reference sequence). This chain's CDR3 is CASSLEQGNTEAFF. The CDR3 DNA reads as TGTGCCAGCAGCTTGGAACAGGGGAACACTGAAGCTTTCTTT.

V is TRBV27 and J is TRBJ1-3; D unresolved. Germline lookup yields CDR1 MNHEY and CDR2 SMNVEV (reference sequence). The CDR3 sequence is 13 residues long. Between the trimmed V and J ends, which lost 5 bases and 3 bases, there was a span of 8 bases. CDR3 bases: TGTGCCAGCAGTCCGCAAATTGGAAACACCATATATTTT. It codes for CASSPQIGNTIYF.

This clone appeared a few times. V is TRBV4-1 and J is TRBJ2-2, with unresolved D. The CDR3 runs 12 residues. The germline V gene has CDR1 MGHRA and CDR2 YSYEKL. V shed 1 base and J shed 4 bases, with 1 base lying between them. CDR3 region: CASSQGTGELFF. The DNA of the CDR3 is TGCGCCAGCAGCCAAGGCACCGGGGAGCTGTTTTTT.

V usage is TRBV7-9 and J usage is TRBJ1-1; 9 bases line up with TRBD1. J lost 5 bases, V lost 5 bases, and 12 bases had no gene match. Germline V gene lookup returns CDR1 SEHNR and CDR2 FQNEAQ (reference sequence). This CDR3 spans 16 amino acids. CDR3 sequence (DNA): TGTGCCAGCAGCCCTCTCTGGGACAGGGATTGGACTGAAGCTTTCTTT. Protein sequence: CASSPLWDRDWTEAFF.

In its sample, this clone is medium-sized. The chain recombines TRBV6-5 with TRBJ2-7, with TRBD1 matching 10 bases. V lost 7 bases and J lost 2; bases outside the gene matches: 5. The CDR3 is made up of 14 amino acids. Per the germline V gene, CDR1 is MNHEY and CDR2 is SVGAGI. The CDR3 loop is CASTAGQGTYEQYF. The CDR3 nucleotides are TGTGCCAGCACCGCGGGACAGGGGACCTACGAGCAGTACTTC.

The V call is TRBV27, the J call TRBJ2-1; D remains unclear. Germline V CDR1 and CDR2: MNHEY, SMNVEV (reference sequence). V shed 4 bases and J shed 8 bases, with 24 bases lying between them. There are 17 residues in the CDR3. CDR3 in DNA: TGTGCCAGCAGTTCGTTCCTAACTAAGGGCTTCAGCGATGAGCAGTTCTTC. Protein: CASSSFLTKGFSDEQFF.

This chain joins TRBV2 and TRBJ1-1, with D unclear. There are 15 residues in the CDR3. V was clipped by 5 bases and J by 0 bases, with 13 bases between them. CDR1 is SNHLY and CDR2 is FYNNEI in the germline V gene. Here the CDR3 DNA reads TGTGCCAGCAGTTGGACGCTGGGTGTGAACACTGAAGCTTTCTTT. This codes for CASSWTLGVNTEAFF.

The rearrangement uses TRBV2 and TRBJ2-7; D gene ambiguous. The CDR3 consists of 12 residues. The germline gives CDR1 SNHLY, CDR2 FYNNEI. V dropped 0 bases and J dropped 2 bases, with 2 bases sitting between them. CDR3 DNA: TGTGCCAGCAGTGAAGCGGCCTACGAGCAGTACTTC. Translated, it gives CASSEAAYEQYF.

The J gene is TRBJ1-1, the V gene TRBV7-9, with D perhaps matching TRBD1 (6 bases). Trimming took 5 bases from V and 3 from J, leaving 22 bases between them. The CDR3 contains 17 residues. CDR1 and CDR2 (germline): SEHNR, FQNEAQ (reference sequence). For the CDR3, the DNA is TGTGCCAGCAGCCCCGCCCCCGCCGGGGGCCTTGACACTGAAGCTTTCTTT. This gives the protein CASSPAPAGGLDTEAFF. Supplemented by reference TRBV7-9 and TRBJ1-1, the full variable domain reads DTGVSQNPRHKITKRGQNVTFRCDPISEHNRLYWYRQTLGQGPEFLTYFQNEAQLEKSRLLSDRFSAERPKGSFSTLEIQRTEQGDSAMYLCASSPAPAGGLDTEAFFGQGTRLTVV.

This clone has only one observation. V gene TRBV27 combines with J gene TRBJ2-7; 9 bases match TRBD2. Germline V gives CDR1 MNHEY, CDR2 SMNVEV (reference sequence). J lost 2 bases, V lost 8 bases, and 13 bases had no gene match. The CDR3 loop spans 16 amino acids. The CDR3 is CASRPRAGGYAYEQYF. The CDR3 DNA reads TGTGCCAGCCGACCACGAGCGGGGGGTTACGCCTACGAGCAGTACTTC.

The V and J genes are TRBV23-1 and TRBJ1-1; D unclear. TRBV23-1 is an open reading frame whose function is uncertain. V shed 3 bases and J shed 0 bases, with 17 bases lying between them. CDR3 length: 17 residues. This chain's CDR3 is CASSQVVDGFMNTEAFF. In DNA, the CDR3 is TGCGCCAGCAGTCAGGTGGTGGACGGCTTTATGAACACTGAAGCTTTCTTT.

Only a few counts were recorded for this clone. In DNA form, the CDR3 reads TGTGCCAGCACCCTAGCCCTGAACACTGAAGCTTTCTTT. Protein sequence: CASTLALNTEAFF. This rearrangement joins TRBV6-5 to TRBJ1-1, with unresolved D. Trimming removed 7 bases from V and 0 bases from J, with 9 bases in between. The CDR3 runs to 13 residues. Looked up from germline, CDR1 is MNHEY and CDR2 is SVGAGI.

The chain has TRBV6-6 and TRBJ2-4, with unresolved D. V was shortened by 5 bases and J by 5 bases, with 13 bases between the two germline ends. Germline lookup yields CDR1 MNHNY and CDR2 SVGAGI (reference sequence). There are 14 residues in the CDR3. Here the CDR3 reads CASSTPELQNIQYF. CDR3 bases: TGTGCCAGCAGTACCCCCGAGCTTCAAAACATTCAGTACTTC.

This rearrangement joins TRBV5-6 to TRBJ2-7; D may be TRBD1 or TRBD2 (6 bases each). This CDR3 comprises 15 residues. Between the trimmed V and J ends, which lost 1 base and 3 bases, there was a span of 14 bases. Germline V gives CDR1 SGHDT, CDR2 YYEEEE. The CDR3 here is CASSLIVGGGYEQYF. The CDR3 bases are TGTGCCAGCAGCTTGATCGTGGGGGGCGGCTACGAGCAGTACTTC.

The chain combines TRBV14 with TRBJ1-3; D unclear. CDR1 is SGHDN, CDR2 FVKESK, per germline. The CDR3 runs to 17 residues. V was shortened by 2 bases and J by 0 bases, with 14 bases between the two germline ends. CDR3 nucleotides: TGTGCCAGCAGCCAAATCGGCAGGCCCCGCTCTGGAAACACCATATATTTT. This encodes CASSQIGRPRSGNTIYF.

The chain recombines TRBV2 with TRBJ2-1; TRBD2 matches 9 bases. The CDR3 consists of 13 residues. Germline lookup yields CDR1 SNHLY and CDR2 FYNNEI. Trimming cost V 7 bases and J 7 bases; bases outside gene matches: 5. The DNA for the CDR3 is TGTGCCAGCAAGGCGGGAGGGCGAAATGAGCAGTTCTTC. This translates into CASKAGGRNEQFF. Drawing the rest from reference TRBV2 and TRBJ2-1, the complete variable domain is EPEVTQTPSHQVTQMGQEVILRCVPISNHLYFYWYRQILGQKVEFLVSFYNNEISEKSEIFDDQFSVERPDGSNFTLKIRSTKLEDSAMYFCASKAGGRNEQFFGPGTRLTVL.

The rearrangement uses TRBV15 and TRBJ2-2; no definite D call. The CDR3 is 15 residues long. The germline V gene has CDR1 LNHNV and CDR2 YYDKDF (reference sequence). Trimming shortened V by 0 bases and J by 6 bases, and 11 bases separated the two germline ends. CDR3 coding DNA: TGTGCCACCAGCAGAGATGACCGCTTCCCCGGGGAGCTGTTTTTT. Its protein product is CATSRDDRFPGELFF.

V gene TRBV2 combines with J gene TRBJ1-5; a possible D gene is TRBD1 (6 bases). The germline CDR1 and CDR2 sequences are SNHLY and FYNNEI. V gave up 2 bases and J gave up 3 bases, with 14 bases separating them. This CDR3 is 16 amino acids long. CDR3 sequence (DNA): TGTGCCAGCAGTGAACAGGGGACGGGTTCCAATCAGCCCCAGCATTTT. Protein product: CASSEQGTGSNQPQHF. Filled out from reference TRBV2 and TRBJ1-5, the complete variable domain reads EPEVTQTPSHQVTQMGQEVILRCVPISNHLYFYWYRQILGQKVEFLVSFYNNEISEKSEIFDDQFSVERPDGSNFTLKIRSTKLEDSAMYFCASSEQGTGSNQPQHFGDGTRLSIL.

In its sample, this clone was seen a few times. CDR3 in DNA: TGTGCCAGCAGTGACGGAAACAGGGGGATAGATGGCTACACCTTC. Protein product: CASSDGNRGIDGYTF. The gene calls are TRBV6-4 and TRBJ1-2, with 8 bases identical to TRBD1. Germline trimming cut 2 bases from V and 6 bases from J; bases unmatched to any gene: 8. Germline V gene data show CDR1 as MRHNA and CDR2 as SNTAGT. The CDR3 has 15 residues.

The J gene is TRBJ2-5, the V gene TRBV6-6, with a possible D match to TRBD1 (6 bases). Germline values: CDR1 MNHNY, CDR2 SVGAGI (reference sequence). There are 16 residues in the CDR3. V gave up 6 bases and J gave up 3 bases, with 20 bases separating them. CDR3 DNA sequence: TGTGCCAGCAGACTAGATTTAACAGGGCTAAAAGAGACCCAGTACTTC. Translation: CASRLDLTGLKETQYF.

The CDR3 loop reads CASSLAGVPYEQYF. Here the CDR3 DNA reads TGCGCCAGCAGCTTAGCGGGAGTCCCCTACGAGCAGTACTTC. The chain has TRBV5-1 and TRBJ2-7; 8 positions agree with TRBD2. The CDR3 runs 14 residues. Germline values: CDR1 SGHRS, CDR2 YFSETQ. V shed 2 bases and J 2 bases; nucleotides not matched to a gene: 3.

The rearrangement links TRBV7-4 to TRBJ1-3, with D tentatively TRBD1 (6 bases). Germline V gene lookup returns CDR1 SGHVT and CDR2 SQSDAQ. Trimming removed 1 base from V and 4 bases from J, with 17 bases in between. This CDR3 has 17 residues. The CDR3 DNA sequence: TGTGCCAGCAGCTTAGGAAGGGGGGGAAGGCCAGGAAACACCATATATTTT. This translates into CASSLGRGGRPGNTIYF.

This chain joins TRBV18 and TRBJ1-5, with unresolved D. Trimming pared 3 bases from V and 0 bases from J, leaving 6 bases between. The germline V gene has CDR1 KGHSH and CDR2 LQKENI. CDR3 length equals 14 residues. CDR3 sequence reads: CASSPRDSNQPQHF. CDR3 bases: TGTGCCAGCTCACCCCGGGATAGCAATCAGCCCCAGCATTTT.

The J gene is TRBJ2-1, the V gene TRBV9, with no clear D. CDR3 length: 13 residues. Germline CDR1 reads SGDLS; CDR2 reads YYNGEE. Deletions cut 0 bases from V and 9 bases from J, with 10 bases between. CDR3 DNA: TGTGCCAGCAGCGTAGGCCCGAGTGGTGAGCAGTTCTTC. Amino acid sequence: CASSVGPSGEQFF.

The rearrangement uses TRBV5-6 and TRBJ1-2; 7 nucleotides agree with TRBD1. Unmatched junction bases numbered 6, after V lost 5 bases and J lost 2 bases. This CDR3 is 14 amino acids long. Germline V gene lookup returns CDR1 SGHDT and CDR2 YYEEEE. Written as DNA, the CDR3 is TGTGCCAGCAGACAAAGACAGGGCAACTATGGCTACACCTTC. This gives the protein CASRQRQGNYGYTF.